These 2 T cell receptor beta chains were sequenced from one sample in a study of OX40 agonist ivuxolimab in advanced cancers. The method was immunoSEQ multiplex PCR; TCRdb's version includes in-frame clones alone and lacks a portion of them. The sample carries more than 80,000 clones, less than 95% recorded once. The sample here was CD4+ or CD8+ T cells sorted from blood, taken in a trial of the OX40 agonist ivuxolimab. The receptor source for this set is an adult with an advanced solid tumor such as melanoma, head and neck, liver or kidney cancer.

V gene TRBV7-2 combines with J gene TRBJ2-7, with 8 bases identical to TRBD2. The CDR3 runs to 15 residues. V was pared by 5 bases and J by 5 bases, with 11 bases of the junction left unmatched. Germline loops: CDR1 SGHTA, CDR2 FQGNSA. The CDR3 DNA follows: TGTGCCAGCAGCCCATCGGGAGGGGTGGTCCACGAGCAGTACTTC. Amino acids: CASSPSGGVVHEQYF.

The rearrangement joins TRBV28 to TRBJ2-1; no firm D call. CDR3 length equals 16 residues. Germline CDR1 is MDHEN and CDR2 is SYDVKM. Trimming pared 2 bases from V and 0 bases from J, leaving 11 bases between. The CDR3 coding sequence is TGTGCCAGCAGTTTACGGTCCTTTAGCTCCTACAATGAGCAGTTCTTC. This translates into CASSLRSFSSYNEQFF.